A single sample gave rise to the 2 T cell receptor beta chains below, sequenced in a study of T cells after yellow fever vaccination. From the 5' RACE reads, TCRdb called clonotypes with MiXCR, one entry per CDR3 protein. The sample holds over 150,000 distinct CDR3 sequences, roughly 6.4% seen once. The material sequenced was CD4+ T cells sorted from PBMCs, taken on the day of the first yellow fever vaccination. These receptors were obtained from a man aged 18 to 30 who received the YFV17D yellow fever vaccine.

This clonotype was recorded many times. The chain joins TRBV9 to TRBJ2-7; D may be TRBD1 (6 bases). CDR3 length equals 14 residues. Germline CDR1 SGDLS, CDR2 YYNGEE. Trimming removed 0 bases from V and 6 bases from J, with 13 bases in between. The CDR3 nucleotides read TGTGCCAGCAGCGTAGGCCAGGGGATGGGCGAGCAGTACTTC. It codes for CASSVGQGMGEQYF.

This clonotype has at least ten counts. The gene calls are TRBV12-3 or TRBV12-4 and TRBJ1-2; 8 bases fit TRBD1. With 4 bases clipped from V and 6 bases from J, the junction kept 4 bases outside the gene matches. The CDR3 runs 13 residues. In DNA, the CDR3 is TGTGCCAGCAGTTCGACAGGGGCCCATGGCTACACCTTC. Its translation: CASSSTGAHGYTF.